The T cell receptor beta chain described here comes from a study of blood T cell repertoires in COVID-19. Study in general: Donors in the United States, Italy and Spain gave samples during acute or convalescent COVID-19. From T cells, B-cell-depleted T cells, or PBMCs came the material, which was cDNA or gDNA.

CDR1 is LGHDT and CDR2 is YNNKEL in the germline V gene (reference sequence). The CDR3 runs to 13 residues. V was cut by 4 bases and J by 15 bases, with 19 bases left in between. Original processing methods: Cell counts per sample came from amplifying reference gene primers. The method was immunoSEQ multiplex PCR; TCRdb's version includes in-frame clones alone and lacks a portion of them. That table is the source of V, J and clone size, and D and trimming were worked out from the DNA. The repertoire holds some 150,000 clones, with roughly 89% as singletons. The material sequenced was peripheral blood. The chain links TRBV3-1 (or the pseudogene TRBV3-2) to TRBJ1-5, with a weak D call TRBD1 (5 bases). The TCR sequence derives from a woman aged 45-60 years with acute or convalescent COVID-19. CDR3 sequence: CASSPEIEDSWHF. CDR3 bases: TGTGCCAGCAGCCCAGAGATAGAAGACAGTTGGCATTTT.